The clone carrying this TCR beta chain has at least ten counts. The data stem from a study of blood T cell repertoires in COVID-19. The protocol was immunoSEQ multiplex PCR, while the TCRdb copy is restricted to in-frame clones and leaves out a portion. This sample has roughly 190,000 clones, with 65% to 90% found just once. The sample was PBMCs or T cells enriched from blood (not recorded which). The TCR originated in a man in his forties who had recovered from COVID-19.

CDR3: CASSARVGTEAFF. CDR3 nucleotide sequence: TGTGCCAGCAGCGCCCGCGTCGGGACTGAAGCTTTCTTT. The chain carries TRBV7-6 and TRBJ1-1; no clear D gene. In germline, CDR1 is SGHVS, CDR2 FNYEAQ. Trimming took 5 bases from V and 5 from J, leaving 12 bases between them. The length of the CDR3 is 13 residues.